This T cell receptor beta chain originates from a study of T cell changes during pregnancy in multiple sclerosis. Method: immunoSEQ multiplex PCR; TCRdb's copy keeps in-frame clones and lacks some. This sample carries over 45,000 clones, 85% to 90% of them seen once, and the ten largest clones take over 0.5%. V shed 1 base and J shed 15 bases, with 20 bases lying between them. In germline, CDR1 is SGHNT, CDR2 YYREEE (reference sequence). The CDR3 loop spans 14 amino acids. Source: CD4+ T cells from peripheral blood mononuclear cells, taken in the first trimester of pregnancy. V and J are TRBV5-4 and TRBJ2-1, with a weak D call TRBD1 (5 bases). The clonotype was recovered from a female donor with multiple sclerosis, enrolled in a pregnancy study. The DNA for the CDR3 is TGTGCCAGCAGCTTGTTGGGCAGGGTGGGGATTTTGTTCTTC. It encodes CASSLLGRVGILFF.